These 10 T cell receptor beta chains were all obtained from the same sample, sequenced in a study of CD8+ T cells in alopecia areata. Following RNA extraction, reverse transcription yielded cDNA that acted as the sequencing template. The assay was immunoSEQ multiplex PCR, and TCRdb's table has in-frame clones only and misses some. The sample carries around 270,000 clones, more than 45% recorded once. Documented treatment: oral pan-JAK inhibitor, 5-10 mg twice daily. This material consisted of CD4+ T cells sorted from blood, taken at week 24, from a patient treated with tofacitinib. Receptor source: a human donor with alopecia areata.

A remark on this clone: A read error may account for a junction end that differs from germline. The chain carries TRBV15 and TRBJ2-1, with TRBD1 identical over 7 bases. Germline V gives CDR1 LNHNV, CDR2 YYDKDF (reference sequence). The CDR3 consists of 13 residues. CDR3 amino acids: CATSRDRDNEQFF. Written as DNA, the CDR3 is TGTGCCACCAGCCGAGACAGGGACAATGAGCAGTTCTTC.

This clone was observed a handful of times. J is TRBJ2-5 and V is TRBV4-1; 13 bases agree with TRBD2. The J segment lost 2 bases and the V segment lost 4 bases, leaving 7 bases of the junction unmatched. The V gene's germline CDR1 is MGHRA and CDR2 YSYEKL. The CDR3 is 17 amino acids. This CDR3 is CASSPPAGLAGQETQYF. CDR3 DNA: TGCGCCAGCAGCCCTCCGGCGGGACTAGCGGGACAAGAGACCCAGTACTTC.

V and J are TRBV5-4 and TRBJ1-1; no definite D call. The V end was cut by 4 bases, the J end by 1 base, with 8 bases between. CDR1 SGHNT and CDR2 YYREEE come from the germline V gene (reference sequence). The CDR3 runs to 13 residues. This CDR3 is CASSQPANTEAFF. As DNA, the CDR3 is TGTGCCAGCAGCCAACCAGCGAACACTGAAGCTTTCTTT.

This clone came up a few times. The chain employs TRBV19 and TRBJ2-7, with 9 bases matching TRBD1. From germline, CDR1 is LNHDA and CDR2 SQIVND (reference sequence). With 7 bases clipped from V and 1 base from J, the junction kept 11 bases outside the gene matches. This CDR3 is built from 16 residues. CDR3 bases: TGTGCCAGTACCCAAAGGGGACAGGGAGGATCCTACGAGCAGTACTTC. It codes for CASTQRGQGGSYEQYF. The whole variable domain, filled in from reference TRBV19 and TRBJ2-7, reads DGGITQSPKYLFRKEGQNVTLSCEQNLNHDAMYWYRQDPGQGLRLIYYSQIVNDFQKGDIAEGYSVSREKKESFPLTVTSAQKNPTAFYLCASTQRGQGGSYEQYFGPGTRLTVT.

The CDR3 nucleotides are TGTGCCAGCTCACCAAGGAGGCAGGGTGAGCAGTACTTC. It encodes CASSPRRQGEQYF. J is TRBJ2-7 and V is TRBV18; D assignment may be TRBD1 or TRBD2 (5 bases each). The CDR3 sequence is 13 residues long. Germline CDR1 reads KGHSH; CDR2 reads LQKENI. With 2 bases removed from V and 7 bases from J, the gap between germline ends came to 12 bases.

CDR3 residues: CAIRVGTGNTEAFF. The DNA for the CDR3 is TGTGCCATCAGGGTGGGGACGGGGAACACTGAAGCTTTCTTT. The gene calls are TRBV10-3 and TRBJ1-1, with D maybe TRBD1 (5 bases). Deletions cut 6 bases from V and 1 base from J, with 12 bases between. The length of the CDR3 is 14 residues. Germline CDR1 reads ENHRY; CDR2 reads SYGVKD.

The V and J genes are TRBV7-6 and TRBJ2-3, with D perhaps TRBD2 (5 bases). This CDR3 spans 14 amino acids. V lost 5 bases to trimming and J lost 5 bases, with 14 bases between them. CDR1 and CDR2 (germline): SGHVS, FNYEAQ. The CDR3 nucleotides read TGTGCCAGCAGCCCCGCGAGACTACAAGATACGCAGTATTTT. Translation: CASSPARLQDTQYF.

J is TRBJ2-5 and V is TRBV29-1, with TRBD1 identical over 11 bases. The CDR3 loop spans 13 amino acids. Germline V lookup: CDR1 SQVTM, CDR2 ANQGSEA. Unmatched junction bases numbered 2, after V lost 6 bases and J lost 2 bases. CDR3: CSVGTGGQETQYF. The CDR3 nucleotides are TGCAGCGTCGGGACAGGGGGGCAAGAGACCCAGTACTTC. Based on the CDR3 plus reference TRBV29-1 and TRBJ2-5, the full variable domain is SAVISQKPSRDICQRGTSLTIQCQVDSQVTMMFWYRQQPGQSLTLIATANQGSEATYESGFVIDKFPISRPNLTFSTLTVSNMSPEDSSIYLCSVGTGGQETQYFGPGTRLLVL.

The V and J genes are TRBV27 and TRBJ2-6; 10 bases line up with TRBD1. Germline loops: CDR1 MNHEY, CDR2 SMNVEV (reference sequence). This CDR3 contains 16 residues. J was trimmed by 10 bases and V by 5 bases; bases with no gene match: 11. The CDR3 here is CASSTPTGGYLNVLTF. In DNA form, the CDR3 reads TGTGCCAGCAGTACACCGACAGGGGGCTACCTAAACGTCCTGACTTTC.

The chain couples TRBV5-1 to TRBJ2-3, with D maybe TRBD1 (6 bases). Germline assignment: CDR1 SGHRS and CDR2 YFSETQ. This CDR3 is built from 13 residues. V gave up 5 bases and J gave up 6 bases, with 13 bases separating them. CDR3 region: CASSKGQPDTQYF. DNA for the CDR3: TGCGCCAGCAGTAAGGGACAACCGGATACGCAGTATTTT.